Each of the 7 T cell receptor beta chains below was sequenced from the same sample in a study of shared clonotypes between healthy human individuals. Clones were read by immunoSEQ multiplex PCR, and TCRdb kept only the in-frame ones, dropping some. The table has about 870,000 clones, 80% to 95% seen once. CD8 cells regarded as naive lacked CD45RO, were positively chosen for CCR7, and omitted terminally differentiated effector memory CD45RA+ cells. Sequences were obtained from naive CD8+ T cells sorted from blood. These receptors were obtained from a man aged 30 to 39 in good health.

V gene TRBV21-1 combines with J gene TRBJ2-1; TRBD2 reflects the table's D call only, with no check against the DNA. TRBV21-1 is described as a pseudogene. The CDR3 extends over 13 amino acids. The CDR3 is CASSRRTNNEQFF. CDR3 DNA sequence: TGTGCCAGCAGCAGGCGAACTAACAATGAGCAGTTCTTC.

The chain recombines TRBV27 with TRBJ2-1; D uncertain. Trimming pared 0 bases from V and 8 bases from J, leaving 8 bases between. Germline V gene data show CDR1 as MNHEY and CDR2 as SMNVEV (reference sequence). The CDR3 is 13 residues long. CDR3 bases: TGTGCCAGCAGTTTATCTAACTTCCATGAGCAGTTCTTC. Translating gives CASSLSNFHEQFF.

This clone was picked up one time. This chain connects TRBV10-3 to TRBJ2-1, with 9 nucleotides matching TRBD1. This CDR3 region has 13 residues. CDR1 ENHRY and CDR2 SYGVKD come from the germline V gene. The ends lost 6 bases at V and 7 bases at J; junction bases unmatched: 4. CDR3 sequence (DNA): TGTGCCATCAGAAGCGGACAGGGGAATGAGCAGTTCTTC. Residues: CAIRSGQGNEQFF.

The rearrangement uses TRBV6-1 and TRBJ2-2; D possibly corresponds to TRBD2 (7 bases). The CDR3 runs 15 residues. The ends were cut back, 2 bases at V and 5 bases at J, with 12 bases in the middle. The V gene's germline CDR1 is MNHNS and CDR2 SASEGT. CDR3 DNA sequence: TGTGCCAGCAGTGAATTGAGGGGGGGAACCGGGGAGCTGTTTTTT. Protein product: CASSELRGGTGELFF.

The chain joins TRBV7-8 to TRBJ2-3; TRBD2 matches at 10 bases. CDR1 is SGHVS and CDR2 is FQNEAQ in the germline V gene. The junction had 9 bases not matched to a gene; V was cut back by 2 bases and J by 1 base. This CDR3 comprises 18 residues. The CDR3 nucleotides are TGTGCCAGCAGCTTACAATCGAGCGGGAGGGGGGGCACAGATACGCAGTATTTT. Translated: CASSLQSSGRGGTDTQYF.

This sequence joins TRBV7-9 and TRBJ1-4; no clear D. V shed 5 bases and J shed 4 bases, with 5 bases lying between them. Germline lookup yields CDR1 SEHNR and CDR2 FQNEAQ (reference sequence). This CDR3 spans 12 amino acids. CDR3 sequence: CASSRNNEKLFF. CDR3 bases: TGTGCCAGCAGCCGAAATAATGAAAAACTGTTTTTT.

The chain couples TRBV7-9 to TRBJ1-3, with TRBD1 matching over 7 bases. The CDR3 runs to 16 residues. Unmatched junction bases numbered 7, after V lost 5 bases and J lost 0 bases. Looked up from germline, CDR1 is SEHNR and CDR2 is FQNEAQ (reference sequence). Here the CDR3 DNA reads TGTGCCAGCAGCGGCGCCGGACAGGCCTCTGGAAACACCATATATTTT. It yields the protein CASSGAGQASGNTIYF.